The rows below give T cell receptor beta chains drawn from one sample of a study of blood T cell repertoires in COVID-19. Profiling relied on immunoSEQ multiplex PCR, and the TCRdb table lists in-frame clones only, not all of them. The data show 350,000 to 550,000 clones, nearly 90% seen once. Specimen: PBMCs or T cells enriched from blood (not recorded which). All receptors come from a woman aged 18-29 years with acute COVID-19. The CDR3 runs from the conserved cysteine through the conserved F or W. A D gene is named only where the DNA matches it firmly. The size entry is marked missing in some rows and otherwise reads once, few, many or a size class.

v_gene	d_gene	j_gene	abundance	CDR3nt	CDR3aa
TRBV25-1	TRBD2	TRBJ2-1	once	TGTGCCAGCAGTGTTACTAGCGGGCTCTCCTACAATGAGCAGTTCTTC	CASSVTSGLSYNEQFF
TRBV7-2	.	TRBJ1-2	.	TGTGCCAGCAGCTTATACCCGGCGAGGGTAGGCTACACCTTC	CASSLYPARVGYTF
TRBV5-1	TRBD2	TRBJ2-1	.	TGCGCCAGCAGCTTGGCCCGGGAGGTTGGCGAGCAGTTCTTC	CASSLAREVGEQFF
TRBV10-3	.	TRBJ1-2	.	TGTGCCTTTTCGGAGGTTCTCTCGGGAGGCTACACCTTC	CAFSEVLSGGYTF
TRBV18	.	TRBJ2-7	few	TGTGCCAGCTCACCACTACAGGTTAGAGAGCAGTACTTC	CASSPLQVREQYF
TRBV3-1/TRBV3-2	.	TRBJ1-4	.	TGTGCCAGCAGCCAAGATTTTGGGGGCTCGGCTAATGAAAAACTGTTTTTT	CASSQDFGGSANEKLFF
TRBV4-1	.	TRBJ2-5	.	TGCGCCAGCAGCGTGGGGGGGCTTCAAGAGACCCAGTACTTC	CASSVGGLQETQYF
TRBV3-1/TRBV3-2	TRBD1	TRBJ1-1	.	TGTGCCAGCAGCCAGCGGGACAGGGTCAACACTGAAGCTTTCTTT	CASSQRDRVNTEAFF
TRBV10-3	.	TRBJ2-7	few	TGTGCCATCAGTGCCGGGACTCCCTCCTACGAGCAGTACTTC	CAISAGTPSYEQYF
TRBV19	TRBD2	TRBJ2-3	.	TGTGCCAGTAGTCTCCTAGCGGGAGGGACAGATACGCAGTATTTT	CASSLLAGGTDTQYF
TRBV11-2	.	TRBJ1-1	.	TGTGCCAGCAGCGCCCACGGGGACACTGAAGCTTTCTTT	CASSAHGDTEAFF
TRBV7-9	TRBD2	TRBJ2-3	.	TGTGCCAGCAGCTTCCCTAGCGGGAGCACAGATACGCAGTATTTT	CASSFPSGSTDTQYF
TRBV2	TRBD1	TRBJ1-2	.	TGTGCCAGCAGTCCCGAGAGGGGGCGAGGTGGCTACACCTTC	CASSPERGRGGYTF
TRBV7-2	.	TRBJ2-3	.	TGTGCCAGCAGCCCAAGGGCGGGTAATCCCACAGATACGCAGTATTTT	CASSPRAGNPTDTQYF
TRBV6-5	TRBD1	TRBJ1-6	.	TGTGCCAGCAGTTACTCGGACAGGGGATCACCCCTCCACTTT	CASSYSDRGSPLHF
TRBV18	TRBD2	TRBJ2-1	.	TGTGCCAGCTCATTCAATGGACTAGCGAACTCCTACAATGAGCAGTTCTTC	CASSFNGLANSYNEQFF
TRBV15	TRBD2	TRBJ2-2	.	TGTGCCACCAGCAGAGGCGGGGGGAACACCGGGGAGCTGTTTTTT	CATSRGGGNTGELFF
TRBV3-1/TRBV3-2	TRBD1	TRBJ2-2	.	TGTGCCAGCAGGCAAGGAACAGGACAGGGATCCGGGGAGCTGTTTTTT	CASRQGTGQGSGELFF
TRBV4-1	TRBD1	TRBJ1-6	.	TGCGCCAGCAGGGGTCCAGGGGGCTCCTATAATTCACCCCTCCACTTT	CASRGPGGSYNSPLHF
TRBV19	TRBD2	TRBJ2-3	once	TGTGCCAGTAGTATGGGCCAACTAGCGGGAGTCGGAGATACGCAGTATTTT	CASSMGQLAGVGDTQYF
TRBV12-3/TRBV12-4	.	TRBJ1-2	.	TGTGCCAGCAGTTTAACCCAAGCTCATGGCTACACCTTC	CASSLTQAHGYTF
TRBV12-3/TRBV12-4	.	TRBJ1-2	.	TGTGCCAGCAGTTTCGGGTATGGCTACACCTTC	CASSFGYGYTF
TRBV19	.	TRBJ1-1	few	TGTGCCAGTAGTTACAAGAACACTGAAGCTTTCTTT	CASSYKNTEAFF
TRBV5-4	TRBD2	TRBJ2-1	.	TGTGCCAGCAGCCCTGGGACTAGCGGGATCTACAATGAGCAGTTCTTC	CASSPGTSGIYNEQFF
TRBV19	.	TRBJ1-1	once	TGTGCCAGTAGTATAGATTTGCAGGTGAACACTGAAGCTTTCTTT	CASSIDLQVNTEAFF
TRBV2	.	TRBJ1-2	.	TGTGCCAGCAGTGAAGACATCGTTTATGGCTACACCTTC	CASSEDIVYGYTF
TRBV9	.	TRBJ1-4	few	TGTGCCAGCAGCTCTAACACAGGAAGTTCAGGAAAACTGTTTTTT	CASSSNTGSSGKLFF
TRBV5-1	TRBD2	TRBJ2-1	.	TGCGCCAGCAGCTTGGAGGCTAGCGGGAGCTCCTACAATGAGCAGTTCTTC	CASSLEASGSSYNEQFF
TRBV15	TRBD1	TRBJ2-5	.	TGTGCCACCAGCATGGGACAGCAGCCCCCAGAGACCCAGTACTTC	CATSMGQQPPETQYF
TRBV10-1	.	TRBJ2-7	.	TGCGCCAGCAGAGACAATAACGCCTACGAGCAGTACTTC	CASRDNNAYEQYF
TRBV11-3	.	TRBJ1-5	.	TGTGCCAGCAGCTTAGATCGTGGCCAGATCAATCAGCCCCAGCATTTT	CASSLDRGQINQPQHF
TRBV5-3	TRBD2	TRBJ2-7	.	TGTGCCAGAAGCTTGGCTAGCGGGAGGGCCCGTGACGAGCAGTACTTC	CARSLASGRARDEQYF
TRBV15	.	TRBJ2-7	.	TGTGCCACCAGCAGAGACCCCGGGGGTACCGACGAGCAGTACTTC	CATSRDPGGTDEQYF
TRBV27	TRBD2	TRBJ2-4	.	TGTGCCAGCAGTCCGCGGGGGGCCAGCAAAAACATTCAGTACTTC	CASSPRGASKNIQYF
TRBV11-2	.	TRBJ1-4	.	TGTGCCAGCAGCTTAATGGCAGGGGATGAAAAACTGTTTTTT	CASSLMAGDEKLFF
TRBV27	.	TRBJ2-1	once	TGTGCCAGCAGTTTAGGGACTCGTTTGAATGAGCAGTTCTTC	CASSLGTRLNEQFF
TRBV7-9	TRBD1	TRBJ1-1	.	TGTGCCAGCAGCTCCATTTCGACAGGGGAAGCTTTCTTT	CASSSISTGEAFF
TRBV9	TRBD1	TRBJ2-2	.	TGTGCCAGTACGGGACAGATGAACACCGGGGAGCTGTTTTTT	CASTGQMNTGELFF
TRBV5-1	.	TRBJ1-2	.	TGCGCCAGCAGCTTTGGGCTGACGCTCTATGGCTACACCTTC	CASSFGLTLYGYTF
TRBV29-1	TRBD1	TRBJ1-1	.	TGCAGCGTGGGGACAGGGGGTTGGACTGAAGCTTTCTTT	CSVGTGGWTEAFF
TRBV5-4	.	TRBJ2-7	.	TGTGCCAGCAGTGCGGAAAAACGTACGTCCTACGAGCAGTACTTC	CASSAEKRTSYEQYF
TRBV5-1	TRBD1	TRBJ2-7	.	TGCGCCAGTGGACAGGGGGCGGGGCACGAGCAGTACTTC	CASGQGAGHEQYF
TRBV7-3	.	TRBJ2-3	.	TGTGCCAGCAGCTTATTTTATAGTGTCGGCACAGATACGCAGTATTTT	CASSLFYSVGTDTQYF
TRBV5-4	TRBD1	TRBJ1-2	.	TGTGCCAGCTACTTCACAGGGGACCCTAACTATGGCTACACCTTC	CASYFTGDPNYGYTF
TRBV11-2	TRBD2	TRBJ2-1	.	TGTGCCAGCAGCTTAAAACCAGCGGGAGTGAGGTACTACAATGAGCAGTTCTTC	CASSLKPAGVRYYNEQFF
TRBV9	.	TRBJ2-3	few	TGTGCCAGCAGCGCTTCAGGGACTAGCACAGATACGCAGTATTTT	CASSASGTSTDTQYF
TRBV18	TRBD2	TRBJ2-1	.	TGTGCCAGCTCACAACGGGGGGGATCAAGTGAGCAGTTCTTC	CASSQRGGSSEQFF
TRBV5-1	TRBD2	TRBJ2-3	.	TGCGCCAGCAGCTTGGGCCCCGGGAGGGGGACAGATACGCAGTATTTT	CASSLGPGRGTDTQYF
TRBV7-9	.	TRBJ1-4	.	TGTGCCAGCAGCCGCGCCGCGGCAACTAATGAAAAACTGTTTTTT	CASSRAAATNEKLFF
TRBV27	TRBD1	TRBJ1-4	.	TGTGCCAGCAGTGGGGTGACAGGGGGCTATCAAAAACTGTTTTTT	CASSGVTGGYQKLFF